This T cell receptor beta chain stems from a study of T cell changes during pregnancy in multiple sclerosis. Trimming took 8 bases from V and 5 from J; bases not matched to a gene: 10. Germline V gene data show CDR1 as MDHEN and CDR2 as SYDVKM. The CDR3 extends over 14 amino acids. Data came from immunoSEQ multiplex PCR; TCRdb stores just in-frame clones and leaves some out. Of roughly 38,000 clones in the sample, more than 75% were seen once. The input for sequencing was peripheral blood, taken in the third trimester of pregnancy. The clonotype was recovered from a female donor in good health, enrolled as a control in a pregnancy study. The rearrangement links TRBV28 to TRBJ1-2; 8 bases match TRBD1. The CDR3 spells CASGAGDRRYGYTF. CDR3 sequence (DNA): TGTGCCAGCGGAGCTGGGGACAGGCGTTATGGCTACACCTTC.